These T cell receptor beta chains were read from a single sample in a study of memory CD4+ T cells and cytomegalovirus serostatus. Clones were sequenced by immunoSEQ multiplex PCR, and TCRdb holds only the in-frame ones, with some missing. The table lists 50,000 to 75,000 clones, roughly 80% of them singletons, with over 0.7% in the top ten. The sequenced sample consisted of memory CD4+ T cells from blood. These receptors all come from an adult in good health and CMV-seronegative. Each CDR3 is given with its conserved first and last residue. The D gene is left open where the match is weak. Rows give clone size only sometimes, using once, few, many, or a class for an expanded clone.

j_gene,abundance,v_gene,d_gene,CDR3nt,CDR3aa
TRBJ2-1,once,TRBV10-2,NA,TGCGCCAGCACCCTCAGCGGGTTGAGCTCCTACAATGAGCAGTTCTTC,CASTLSGLSSYNEQFF
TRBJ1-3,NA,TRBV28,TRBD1,TGTGCCAGCAGTTACCAGCCGGGACAGGGCCACTCCTCTGGAAACACCATATATTTT,CASSYQPGQGHSSGNTIYF
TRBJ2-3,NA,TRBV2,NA,TGTGCCAGCAGCCCAGCTCTGGGGGGAGATACGCAGTATTTT,CASSPALGGDTQYF
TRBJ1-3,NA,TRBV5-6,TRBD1,TGTGCCAGCAGCTTGGTCGGATGGGGACAGGGAATTTACGGAAACACCATATATTTT,CASSLVGWGQGIYGNTIYF
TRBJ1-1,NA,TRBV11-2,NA,TGTGCCAGCAGCCACCAGACGAACACTGAAGCTTTCTTT,CASSHQTNTEAFF
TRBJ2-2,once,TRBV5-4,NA,TGTGCCAGCAGCATAACAGGGTGGGCCTCGTGGAGCGGGGAGCTGTTTTTT,CASSITGWASWSGELFF
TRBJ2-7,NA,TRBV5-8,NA,TGTGCCAGCAGCCCTAGAACCCGGGAGCAGTACTTC,CASSPRTREQYF
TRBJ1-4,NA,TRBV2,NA,TGTGCCAGCAAATCCGGGCGGAATGAAAAACTGTTTTTT,CASKSGRNEKLFF
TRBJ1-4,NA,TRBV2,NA,TGTGCCAGCAGGGATACGGAGTTTCTCGAAAAACTGTTTTTT,CASRDTEFLEKLFF
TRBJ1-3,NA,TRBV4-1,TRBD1,TGCGCCAGCAGGCCTCAGGGGGCGTATGGAAACACCATATATTTT,CASRPQGAYGNTIYF
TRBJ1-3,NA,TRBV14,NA,TGTGCCAGCAGCCAAGCGGGAAACACCATATATTTT,CASSQAGNTIYF
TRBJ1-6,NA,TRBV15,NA,TGTGCCACCAGCAGAGTTTCCAATTCACCCCTCCACTTT,CATSRVSNSPLHF
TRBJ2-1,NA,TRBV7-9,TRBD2,TGTGCCAGCACGCCCGACCAGGGACTAGCGGGAGGCTACGAGCAGTTCTTC,CASTPDQGLAGGYEQFF
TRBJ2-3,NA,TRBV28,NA,TGTGCCAGCAGTTTGTGGTTAGATACGCAGTATTTT,CASSLWLDTQYF
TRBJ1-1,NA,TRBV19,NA,TGTGCCAGTAGTTTCCTGACAGGGAACACTGAAGCTTTCTTT,CASSFLTGNTEAFF
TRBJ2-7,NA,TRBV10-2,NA,TGCGCCAGCAGTAGACAGGAAAACTACGAGCAGTACTTC,CASSRQENYEQYF
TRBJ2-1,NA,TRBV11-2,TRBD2,TGTGCCAGCAGGTACCTAGCGGACCTATACAATGAGCAGTTCTTC,CASRYLADLYNEQFF
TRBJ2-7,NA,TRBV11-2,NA,TGTGCCAGCAGCCCGCTAGGTAGGACCCCCGGGCGTGGGTACGAGCAGTACTTC,CASSPLGRTPGRGYEQYF
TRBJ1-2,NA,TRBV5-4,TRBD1,TGTGCCAGCAGCGTGGATCTCACAGGGGTGTATGGCTACACCTTC,CASSVDLTGVYGYTF
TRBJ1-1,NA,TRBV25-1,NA,TGTGCCAGCAGTGACCCTATCGGGACCCGGGGTGCTTTCTTT,CASSDPIGTRGAFF
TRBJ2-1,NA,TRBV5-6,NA,TGTGCCAGCAGCTTCGCATGGTACAATGAGCAGTTCTTC,CASSFAWYNEQFF
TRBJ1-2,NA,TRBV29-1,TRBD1,TGCAGCGTTGGGTACAGGGGTAAATATGGCTACACCTTC,CSVGYRGKYGYTF
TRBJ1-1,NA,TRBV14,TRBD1,TGTGCCAGCAGCCCCGAGGGACAGGGGCGCCTCAACACTGAAGCTTTCTTT,CASSPEGQGRLNTEAFF
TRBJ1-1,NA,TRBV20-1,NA,TGCAGTGCTCACCGGGACCTTGAAGCTTTCTTT,CSAHRDLEAFF
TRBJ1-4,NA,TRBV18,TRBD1,TGTGCCAGCTCACGACAGGGTCCAACTAATGAAAAACTGTTTTTT,CASSRQGPTNEKLFF
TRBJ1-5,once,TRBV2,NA,TGTGCCAGCAGTGAGGGGAATAGCAATCAGCCCCAGCATTTT,CASSEGNSNQPQHF
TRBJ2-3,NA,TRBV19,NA,TGTGCCAGTAGTCCAATAACAGGGTTAGGCACAGATACGCAGTATTTT,CASSPITGLGTDTQYF
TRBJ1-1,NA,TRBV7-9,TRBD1,TGTGCCAGCAGCCTTACCCGGGACAGGGAGACTGAAGCTTTCTTT,CASSLTRDRETEAFF
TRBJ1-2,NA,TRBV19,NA,TGTGCCAGTAGTTTTTACCCTGGGGCGGGGGCGGTTAAAGACTATGGCTACACCTTC,CASSFYPGAGAVKDYGYTF
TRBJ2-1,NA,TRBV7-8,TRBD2,TGTGCCAGCAGCTCAACTTCAGGGTTCAGCGGGGGGGAGCAGTTCTTC,CASSSTSGFSGGEQFF
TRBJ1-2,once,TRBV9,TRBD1,TGTGCCAGCACCTCGGGACAGGGTCGTTATGGCTACACCTTC,CASTSGQGRYGYTF
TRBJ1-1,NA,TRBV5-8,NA,TGTGCCAGCAGCTTGTTTCGGGGGCTTGGCACTGAAGCTTTCTTT,CASSLFRGLGTEAFF
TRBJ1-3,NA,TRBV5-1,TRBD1,TGCGCCAGCAGAGGACAGGGGGCTGGAAACACCATATATTTT,CASRGQGAGNTIYF
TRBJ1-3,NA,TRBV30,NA,TGTGCCTGGAGTACGAGGGAAAACACCATATATTTT,CAWSTRENTIYF
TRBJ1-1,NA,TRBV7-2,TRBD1,TGTGCCAGCAGCGCTAGACAGGGGAGGACTGAAGCTTTCTTT,CASSARQGRTEAFF
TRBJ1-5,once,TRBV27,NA,TGTGCCAGCAGCCCTAGGTGGGAGTGGGTCAATCAGCCCCAGCATTTT,CASSPRWEWVNQPQHF
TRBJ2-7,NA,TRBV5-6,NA,TGTGCCAGCAGCTTTTTACCTGGGCAGGGACCCTACGAGCAGTACTTC,CASSFLPGQGPYEQYF
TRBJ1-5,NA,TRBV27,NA,TGTGCCACCCTGCCCGTAGGGGGGCGGATAGGCAGCAATCAGCCCCAGCATTTT,CATLPVGGRIGSNQPQHF
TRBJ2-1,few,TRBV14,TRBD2,TGTGCCAGCAGGCCTAGCGGGGGGGCCGGAGAGCAGTTCTTC,CASRPSGGAGEQFF
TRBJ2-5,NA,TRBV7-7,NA,TGTGCCAGCAGCTTAGTCAGAGGGTCTGAGACCCAGTACTTC,CASSLVRGSETQYF
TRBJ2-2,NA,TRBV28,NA,TGTGCCAGCACCCCAAGGGGGTCTTGGGCCGGGGAGCTGTTTTTT,CASTPRGSWAGELFF
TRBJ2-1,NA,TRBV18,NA,TGTGCCAGCTCGTCCGCACAGGGCGGGGGCAATGAGCAGTTCTTC,CASSSAQGGGNEQFF
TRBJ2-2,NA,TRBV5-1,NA,TGCGCCAGCAGCTTAGAACCTCTAAACGGGGAGCTGTTTTTT,CASSLEPLNGELFF
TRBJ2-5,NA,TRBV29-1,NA,TGCAGCGGGCGAGAGGGTGGTAGGGAGACCCAGTACTTC,CSGREGGRETQYF
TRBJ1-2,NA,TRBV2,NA,TGTGCCAGCAGGGTCAGGGGATTTAGTAACGACGGCTACACCTTC,CASRVRGFSNDGYTF
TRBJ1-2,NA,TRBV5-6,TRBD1,TGTGCCAGCAGTCGGACAGGGCGTGATAGCTATGGCTACACCTTC,CASSRTGRDSYGYTF
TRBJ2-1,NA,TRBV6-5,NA,TGTGCCAGCACGGGCAACTACAATGAGCAGTTCTTC,CASTGNYNEQFF
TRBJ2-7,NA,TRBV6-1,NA,TGTGCCAGCAGTCGAGAGTCGGGGTACGAGCAGTACTTC,CASSRESGYEQYF
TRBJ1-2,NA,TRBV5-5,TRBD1,TGTGCCAGCAGCGGGACAGTTAATTATGGCTACACCTTC,CASSGTVNYGYTF
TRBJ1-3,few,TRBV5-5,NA,TGTGCCAGCAGTCGAGGGACGGTAAACACCATATATTTT,CASSRGTVNTIYF
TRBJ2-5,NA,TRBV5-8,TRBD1,TGTGCCAGCAGCTGGGACAGGGGAAGAGAGACCCAGTACTTC,CASSWDRGRETQYF
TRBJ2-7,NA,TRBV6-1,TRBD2,TGTGCCAGCACCTGGACTAGCGGGAGCTCCTACGAGCAGTACTTC,CASTWTSGSSYEQYF
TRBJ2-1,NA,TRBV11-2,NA,TGTGCCAGCAGCTTACTAGTTTACAATGAGCAGTTCTTC,CASSLLVYNEQFF
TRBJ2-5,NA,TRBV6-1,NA,TGTGCCAGCAGTGAAGCAATAGGGTTGGAGACCCAGTACTTC,CASSEAIGLETQYF
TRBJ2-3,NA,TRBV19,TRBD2,TGTGCCAGTAGGCTTAGCGGGAGGGCCGCAGATACGCAGTATTTT,CASRLSGRAADTQYF
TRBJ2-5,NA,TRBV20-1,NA,TGCAGTGCTGCCAGGGATGAGACCCAGTACTTC,CSAARDETQYF
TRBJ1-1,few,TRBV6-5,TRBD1,TGTGCCAGCAGTCGACAGGGAAACACTGAAGCTTTCTTT,CASSRQGNTEAFF